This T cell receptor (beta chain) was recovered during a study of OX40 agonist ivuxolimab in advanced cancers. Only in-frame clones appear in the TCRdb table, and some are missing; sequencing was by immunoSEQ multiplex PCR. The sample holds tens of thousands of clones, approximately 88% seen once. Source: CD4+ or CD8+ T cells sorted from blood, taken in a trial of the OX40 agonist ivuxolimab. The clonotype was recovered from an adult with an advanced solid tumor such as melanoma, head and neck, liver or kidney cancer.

The CDR3 loop reads CASSQGASNTGELFF. For the CDR3, the DNA is TGTGCCAGCAGCCAAGGGGCTTCGAACACCGGGGAGCTGTTTTTT. The rearrangement links TRBV7-3 to TRBJ2-2; D is perhaps TRBD1 (5 bases). V lost 5 bases to trimming and J lost 0 bases, with 10 bases between them. This CDR3 is built from 15 residues. The germline V gene encodes CDR1 SGHTA and CDR2 FQGTGA.